Sequencing of this T cell receptor (beta chain) was carried out in a study of blood T cell repertoires in COVID-19. The CDR3 extends over 15 amino acids. The germline V and J ends were trimmed by 0 bases and 4 bases, with 8 bases remaining between them. Germline CDR1 SGHRS, CDR2 YFSETQ. Libraries were prepared by immunoSEQ multiplex PCR; TCRdb keeps only in-frame clonotypes and omits some of them. The repertoire consists of about 300,000 clones, with about 88% occurring once and the leading ten covering more than 1.2%. The sequence came from a human donor with COVID-19, enrolled during active disease. The donor label of this sample is uncertain. Sequencing input: peripheral blood. The chain joins TRBV5-1 to TRBJ2-6, with D unresolved. This chain's CDR3 is CASSLVGFGANVLTF. The CDR3 bases are TGCGCCAGCAGCTTGGTGGGCTTCGGGGCCAACGTCCTGACTTTC. Full variable domain (rest looked up from reference TRBV5-1 and TRBJ2-6): KAGVTQTPRYLIKTRGQQVTLSCSPISGHRSVSWYQQTPGQGLQFLFEYFSETQRNKGNFPGRFSGRQFSNSRSEMNVSTLELGDSALYLCASSLVGFGANVLTFGAGSRLTVL.